This T cell receptor (beta chain) was captured by sequencing in a study of blood T cell repertoires in COVID-19. Study-level information: The study drew acute and convalescent COVID-19 samples from the United States, Italy and Spain.

Germline-derived CDR1 and CDR2 are SEHNR and FQNEAQ (reference sequence). V lost 5 bases and J lost 7; bases outside the gene matches: 6. The CDR3 has 15 amino acids. This clone was found a few times. The repertoire was sequenced with immunoSEQ multiplex PCR; TCRdb's copy has only in-frame clones and lacks some. The top ten hold about 21% of the sample, which has more than 60,000 clones, 85% to 90% seen once. The sequence was obtained from a woman aged 45-65 years with active or convalescent COVID-19. The chain is built from TRBV7-9 and TRBJ2-2; TRBD1 aligns across 11 bases. The sequencing sample was made of peripheral blood. CDR3 nucleotides: TGTGCCAGCAGCCCAGGACAGGGGGCTGGCGGGGAGCTGTTTTTT. Amino acid sequence: CASSPGQGAGGELFF.